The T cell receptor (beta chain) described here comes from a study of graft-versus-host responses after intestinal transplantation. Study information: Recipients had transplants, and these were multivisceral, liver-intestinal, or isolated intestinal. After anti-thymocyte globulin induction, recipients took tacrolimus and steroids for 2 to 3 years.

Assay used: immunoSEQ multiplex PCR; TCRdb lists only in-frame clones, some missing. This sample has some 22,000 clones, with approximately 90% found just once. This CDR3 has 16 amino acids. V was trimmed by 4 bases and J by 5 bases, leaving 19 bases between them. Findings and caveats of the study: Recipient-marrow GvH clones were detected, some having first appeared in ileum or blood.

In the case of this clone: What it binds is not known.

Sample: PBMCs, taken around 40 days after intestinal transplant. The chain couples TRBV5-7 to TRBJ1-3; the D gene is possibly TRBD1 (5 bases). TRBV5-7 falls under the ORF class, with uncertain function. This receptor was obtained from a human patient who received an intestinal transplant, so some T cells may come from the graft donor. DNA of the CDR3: TGTGCCAGCAGCCCGCTGGGGGGGGAGTCTAGAAACACCATATATTTT. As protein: CASSPLGGESRNTIYF.